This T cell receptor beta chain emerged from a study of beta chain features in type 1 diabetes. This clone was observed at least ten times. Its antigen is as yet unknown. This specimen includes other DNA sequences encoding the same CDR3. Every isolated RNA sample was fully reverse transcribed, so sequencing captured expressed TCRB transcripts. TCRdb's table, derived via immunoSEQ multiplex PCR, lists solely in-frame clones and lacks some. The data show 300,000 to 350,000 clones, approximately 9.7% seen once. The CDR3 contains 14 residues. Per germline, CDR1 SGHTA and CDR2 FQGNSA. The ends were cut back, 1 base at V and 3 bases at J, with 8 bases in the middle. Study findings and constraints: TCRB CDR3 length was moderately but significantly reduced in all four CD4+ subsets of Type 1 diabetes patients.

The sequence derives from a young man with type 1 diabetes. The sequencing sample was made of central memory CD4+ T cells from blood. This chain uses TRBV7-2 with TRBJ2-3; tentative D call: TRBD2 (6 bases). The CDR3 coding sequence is TGTGCCAGCAGCTTAGTGGCGGGAACAGATACGCAGTATTTT. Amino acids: CASSLVAGTDTQYF.